A selection of T cell receptor beta chains follows, all from one sample in a study of cytomegalovirus exposure and HLA in healthy donors. Sequenced by immunoSEQ multiplex PCR; TCRdb stores in-frame clones only, minus some. Found here are 80,000 to 100,000 clones, about 81% of them singletons; the top ten hold about a tenth. Specimen: PBMCs. These receptors all come from a young man in good health and CMV-seropositive. The CDR3 runs from the conserved cysteine through the conserved F or W. A D gene is named only where the DNA matches it firmly. The listing skips clone size in some rows; elsewhere it reads once, few, many or a size class.

d_call: .
clone_size: .
j_call: TRBJ1-2
v_call: TRBV28
cdr3_nt: TGTGCCAGCAGTTTATTACTGGGGCAAAGCTATGGCTACACCTTC
cdr3_aa: CASSLLLGQSYGYTF

d_call: .
clone_size: .
j_call: TRBJ1-1
v_call: TRBV30
cdr3_nt: TGTGCCTGGAGTGTCGGAGCTGAAGCTTTCTTT
cdr3_aa: CAWSVGAEAFF

d_call: .
clone_size: .
j_call: TRBJ2-1
v_call: TRBV5-4
cdr3_nt: TGTGCCAGCAGCTTCCAAGGGTCGGACTACGACAATGAGCAGTTCTTC
cdr3_aa: CASSFQGSDYDNEQFF

d_call: TRBD1
clone_size: .
j_call: TRBJ1-5
v_call: TRBV2
cdr3_nt: TGTGCCAGCAGCGGACAGGGTCACAATCAGCCCCAGCATTTT
cdr3_aa: CASSGQGHNQPQHF

d_call: TRBD2
clone_size: .
j_call: TRBJ2-1
v_call: TRBV28
cdr3_nt: TGTGCCAGCATCCTAGCGGGGGTCAATGAGCAGTTCTTC
cdr3_aa: CASILAGVNEQFF

d_call: TRBD1
clone_size: .
j_call: TRBJ2-2
v_call: TRBV5-4
cdr3_nt: TGTGCCAGCAGGGACAGGGGTAGTGGCGGGGAGCTGTTTTTT
cdr3_aa: CASRDRGSGGELFF

d_call: .
clone_size: .
j_call: TRBJ1-3
v_call: TRBV6-1
cdr3_nt: TGTGCCAGCAGTGACCCGTCCGGGGGGCGCGGGTCCGGAAACACCATATATTTT
cdr3_aa: CASSDPSGGRGSGNTIYF

d_call: TRBD1
clone_size: once
j_call: TRBJ1-1
v_call: TRBV10-3
cdr3_nt: TGTGCCATCAGCCGGGACAGGGATCTCGGTGAAGCTTTCTTT
cdr3_aa: CAISRDRDLGEAFF

d_call: TRBD2
clone_size: .
j_call: TRBJ2-1
v_call: TRBV19
cdr3_nt: TGTGCCAGTAGGACTAGCGGGGGGGCGTACAATGAGCAGTTCTTC
cdr3_aa: CASRTSGGAYNEQFF

d_call: .
clone_size: .
j_call: TRBJ2-7
v_call: TRBV25-1
cdr3_nt: TGTGCCAGCACAGAGACAGGTAGCTACGAGCAGTACTTC
cdr3_aa: CASTETGSYEQYF

d_call: .
clone_size: .
j_call: TRBJ2-5
v_call: TRBV7-9
cdr3_nt: TGTGCCAGCAGCCCCAGGGTAGAGACCCAGTACTTC
cdr3_aa: CASSPRVETQYF

d_call: TRBD2
clone_size: .
j_call: TRBJ2-5
v_call: TRBV5-6
cdr3_nt: TGTGCCAGCGGCTTGGCTACTAGCGGGGGGGCTGAGGAGACCCAGTACTTC
cdr3_aa: CASGLATSGGAEETQYF

d_call: TRBD1
clone_size: .
j_call: TRBJ2-7
v_call: TRBV28
cdr3_nt: TGTGCCAGCGGTGACAGGGCGCAGTCCTACGAGCAGTACTTC
cdr3_aa: CASGDRAQSYEQYF

d_call: .
clone_size: .
j_call: TRBJ2-7
v_call: TRBV7-8
cdr3_nt: TGTGCCAGCAGCTTAGCTCCGACTAGTAGCTCCTACGAGCAGTACTTC
cdr3_aa: CASSLAPTSSSYEQYF

d_call: .
clone_size: .
j_call: TRBJ2-2
v_call: TRBV30
cdr3_nt: TGTGCCTGGAGTTACGGTTCCGGGGAGCTGTTTTTT
cdr3_aa: CAWSYGSGELFF

d_call: TRBD2
clone_size: .
j_call: TRBJ2-5
v_call: TRBV18
cdr3_nt: TGTGCCAGCTCACCACAGTCTAGCGGGGGGCAAGAGACCCAGTACTTC
cdr3_aa: CASSPQSSGGQETQYF

d_call: .
clone_size: .
j_call: TRBJ2-6
v_call: TRBV30
cdr3_nt: TGTGCCTGGAGCCCCAGGGCTGGGGCCAACGTCCTGACTTTC
cdr3_aa: CAWSPRAGANVLTF

d_call: TRBD1
clone_size: .
j_call: TRBJ1-6
v_call: TRBV5-6
cdr3_nt: TGTGCCAGCAGCCTATCGGGACAGTTGAGCTCCTATAATTCACCCCTCCACTTT
cdr3_aa: CASSLSGQLSSYNSPLHF

d_call: TRBD1
clone_size: .
j_call: TRBJ2-7
v_call: TRBV9
cdr3_nt: TGTGCCAGCAGCGTAGGAATTGGGACAGGGACCTACGAGCAGTACTTC
cdr3_aa: CASSVGIGTGTYEQYF

d_call: TRBD1
clone_size: .
j_call: TRBJ2-7
v_call: TRBV29-1
cdr3_nt: TGCAGCGCTTGGGACAGCATTTCCTACGAGCAGTACTTC
cdr3_aa: CSAWDSISYEQYF

d_call: TRBD1
clone_size: few
j_call: TRBJ1-5
v_call: TRBV9
cdr3_nt: TGTGCCAGCAGCGTAGATTCCGGGACAGGTCAGCCCCAGCATTTT
cdr3_aa: CASSVDSGTGQPQHF

d_call: .
clone_size: .
j_call: TRBJ2-4
v_call: TRBV7-8
cdr3_nt: TGTGCCAGCAGCCCCTATTCGACAGTACAGTACTTC
cdr3_aa: CASSPYSTVQYF

d_call: .
clone_size: .
j_call: TRBJ1-5
v_call: TRBV28
cdr3_nt: TGTGCCAGCACCTTTACAGGCAATAGCAATCAGCCCCAGCATTTT
cdr3_aa: CASTFTGNSNQPQHF

d_call: .
clone_size: few
j_call: TRBJ1-1
v_call: TRBV14
cdr3_nt: TGTGCCAGCAGCCCACGAGGAGGGAACACTGAAGCTTTCTTT
cdr3_aa: CASSPRGGNTEAFF